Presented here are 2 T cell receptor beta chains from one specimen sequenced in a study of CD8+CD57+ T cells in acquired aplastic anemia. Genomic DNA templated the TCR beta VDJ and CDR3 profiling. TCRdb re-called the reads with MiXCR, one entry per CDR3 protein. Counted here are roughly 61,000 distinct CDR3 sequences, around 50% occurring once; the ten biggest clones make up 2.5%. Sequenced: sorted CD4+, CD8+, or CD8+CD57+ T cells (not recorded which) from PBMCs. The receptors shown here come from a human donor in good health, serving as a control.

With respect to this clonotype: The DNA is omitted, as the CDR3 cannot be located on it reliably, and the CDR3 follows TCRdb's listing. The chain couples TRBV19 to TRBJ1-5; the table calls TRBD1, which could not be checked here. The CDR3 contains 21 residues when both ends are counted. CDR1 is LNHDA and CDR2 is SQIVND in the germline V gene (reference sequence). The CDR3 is CASRPGQGSEKLFFGSGTQHF.

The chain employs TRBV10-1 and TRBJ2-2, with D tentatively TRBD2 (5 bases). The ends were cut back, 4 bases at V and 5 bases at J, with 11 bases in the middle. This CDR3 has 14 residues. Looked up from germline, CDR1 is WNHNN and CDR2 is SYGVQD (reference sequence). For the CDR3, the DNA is TGCGCCAGCAGTGCGGCCGGGGTTACCGGGGAGCTGTTTTTT. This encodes CASSAAGVTGELFF.